Shown below are 25 T cell receptor beta chains from a single sample sequenced in a study of shared clonotypes between healthy human individuals. Here immunoSEQ multiplex PCR was the method, and the copy in TCRdb shows in-frame clones only, minus some. The sample has around 990,000 clones; 70% to 85% are singletons. The source material was memory CD4+ T cells from PBMCs. Subset defined: CD45RA-negative fraction. These receptors originate from a young man in good health. Some clones in this sample may be carry-over from other donors' samples.

The chain links TRBV5-4 to TRBJ2-7; no reliable D call. Germline CDR1 and CDR2: SGHNT and YYREEE (reference sequence). The CDR3 consists of 16 residues. V lost 2 bases and J lost 2, with 17 bases in between. The CDR3 sequence is CASSLVKKLGTYEQYF. Here the CDR3 DNA reads TGTGCCAGCAGCTTAGTAAAAAAATTAGGGACCTACGAGCAGTACTTC.

Worth noting for this clone: Distinct nucleotide sequences in the sample also encode this CDR3. The rearrangement links TRBV6-5 to TRBJ1-5; unclear D gene. CDR1 MNHEY and CDR2 SVGAGI come from the germline V gene. The V gene lost 0 bases and the J gene lost 1 base, with 1 base spanning the gap. The CDR3 loop spans 13 amino acids. This CDR3 reads CASSYSSNQPQHF. The CDR3 DNA sequence: TGTGCCAGCAGTTACTCAAGCAATCAGCCCCAGCATTTT.

The chain employs TRBV19 and TRBJ1-1; TRBD1 agrees at 10 bases. With 5 bases clipped from V and 5 bases from J, the junction kept 5 bases outside the gene matches. In germline, CDR1 is LNHDA, CDR2 SQIVND (reference sequence). CDR3 length: 14 amino acids. CDR3 DNA sequence: TGTGCCAGTAGTGGACAGGGGGGGAGGACTGAAGCTTTCTTT. It codes for CASSGQGGRTEAFF.

A remark on this clone: Other DNA sequences of this sample code for an identical CDR3. The chain employs TRBV5-1 and TRBJ2-3, with D unclear. The germline CDR1 and CDR2 sequences are SGHRS and YFSETQ. V lost 4 bases and J 0 bases, leaving 6 bases between the germline ends. The CDR3 is 13 residues long. CDR3 sequence reads: CASSTGSTDTQYF. The CDR3 nucleotides are TGCGCCAGCAGCACCGGAAGCACAGATACGCAGTATTTT.

This clone was seen more than once but under ten times. The chain is built from TRBV2 and TRBJ2-7; TRBD1 aligns across 9 bases. J lost 4 bases, V lost 8 bases, and 9 bases had no gene match. The germline gives CDR1 SNHLY, CDR2 FYNNEI. The CDR3 covers 14 residues. The DNA for the CDR3 is TGTGCCAGCGCGGGACAGGGTTTGGGATACGAGCAGTACTTC. Its translation is CASAGQGLGYEQYF.

The chain joins TRBV7-9 to TRBJ1-5; 9 bases agree with TRBD1. Germline V gene sequence: CDR1 SEHNR, CDR2 FQNEAQ (reference sequence). V was clipped by 5 bases and J by 2 bases; unmatched bases: 10. The CDR3 sequence is 17 residues long. CDR3 sequence: CASSPGTGTGRNQPQHF. The DNA for the CDR3 is TGTGCCAGCAGCCCAGGGACCGGGACAGGGCGCAATCAGCCCCAGCATTTT. Full variable domain (rest looked up from reference TRBV7-9 and TRBJ1-5): DTGVSQNPRHKITKRGQNVTFRCDPISEHNRLYWYRQTLGQGPEFLTYFQNEAQLEKSRLLSDRFSAERPKGSFSTLEIQRTEQGDSAMYLCASSPGTGTGRNQPQHFGDGTRLSIL.

About this clone itself: This likely reflects a read error, since a far larger clone is one base away. Different DNA sequences within this sample yield the same CDR3. The V and J genes are TRBV9 and TRBJ1-1, with D possibly matching TRBD1 (5 bases). This CDR3 is built from 14 residues. Germline V CDR1 and CDR2: SGDLS, YYNGEE. V was shortened by 3 bases and J by 1 base, with 10 bases between the two germline ends. The CDR3, as DNA: TGTGCCAGCAGCGAAGGGGTGTGGAACACTGAAGCTTTCTTT. Translation gives CASSEGVWNTEAFF.

The chain recombines TRBV7-2 with TRBJ2-7, with 12 bases aligning to TRBD2. Per the germline V gene, CDR1 is SGHTA and CDR2 is FQGNSA. The V gene end was trimmed by 2 bases and the J gene end by 6 bases; junction bases not matched to a gene: 2. The CDR3 is made up of 14 amino acids. The CDR3 loop reads CASSLRTSGIEQYF. CDR3 DNA sequence: TGTGCCAGCAGCTTAAGGACTAGCGGGATCGAGCAGTACTTC. The full variable domain, with the rest looked up from reference TRBV7-2 and TRBJ2-7, is GAGVSQSPSNKVTEKGKDVELRCDPISGHTALYWYRQSLGQGLEFLIYFQGNSAPDKSGLPSDRFSAERTGGSVSTLTIQRTQQEDSAVYLCASSLRTSGIEQYFGPGTRLTVT.

This clone was recorded a few times. The V call is TRBV5-1, the J call TRBJ2-2, with unresolved D. Germline-derived CDR1 and CDR2 are SGHRS and YFSETQ. This CDR3 is 14 amino acids long. V lost 0 bases, J lost 6 bases, and 9 bases lay in between. CDR3 coding DNA: TGCGCCAGCAGCTTGGCGGCCAGCCCCGGGGAGCTGTTTTTT. Translated, it gives CASSLAASPGELFF.

The V and J genes are TRBV6-6 and TRBJ2-1; D remains ambiguous. CDR3 length: 14 amino acids. Germline V lookup: CDR1 MNHNY, CDR2 SVGAGI (reference sequence). V was cut by 2 bases and J by 1 base, with 6 bases left in between. The CDR3 reads CASSYDLSYNEQFF. The CDR3 DNA sequence: TGTGCCAGCAGTTACGATCTGTCCTACAATGAGCAGTTCTTC.

This clone was seen a single time. This chain links TRBV7-9 with TRBJ1-2; D is perhaps TRBD1 (6 bases). CDR1 and CDR2 (germline): SEHNR, FQNEAQ (reference sequence). This CDR3 is 12 amino acids long. V gave up 4 bases and J gave up 8 bases, with 11 bases separating them. In nucleotides, the CDR3 is TGTGCCAGCAGCTCGGGCAGGGGAGGCTACACCTTC. Amino acids: CASSSGRGGYTF.

This rearrangement joins TRBV27 to TRBJ1-1; possibly TRBD1 for D (5 bases). The CDR3 runs 13 residues. Germline V gives CDR1 MNHEY, CDR2 SMNVEV (reference sequence). Trimming stripped 6 bases from V and 2 bases from J, with 10 bases between. CDR3 protein: CASSRGGNTEAFF. Here the CDR3 DNA reads TGTGCCAGCAGCCGTGGGGGAAACACTGAAGCTTTCTTT.

This clone appeared a single time. This chain links TRBV2 with TRBJ2-1; 13 bases line up with TRBD2. V lost 6 bases to trimming and J lost 0 bases; unmatched junction nucleotides: 8. The germline gives CDR1 SNHLY, CDR2 FYNNEI. The CDR3 is 18 residues long. The CDR3 region is CASRGLAGRRDSYNEQFF. The DNA for the CDR3 is TGTGCCAGCAGGGGACTAGCGGGAAGAAGGGACTCCTACAATGAGCAGTTCTTC.

J is TRBJ1-2 and V is TRBV7-2, with 10 bases aligning to TRBD1. The CDR3 loop spans 14 amino acids. Trimming cost V 5 bases and J 3 bases; bases outside gene matches: 3. CDR1 and CDR2 from the germline V gene are SGHTA and FQGNSA. CDR3: CASSRQGADYGYTF. CDR3 DNA sequence: TGTGCCAGCAGCAGACAGGGGGCGGACTATGGCTACACCTTC.

This clone has more than one count but fewer than ten. J is TRBJ1-2 and V is TRBV6-4, with D possibly being TRBD1 (5 bases). The CDR3 sequence is 13 residues long. V lost 2 bases to trimming and J lost 7 bases, with 11 bases between them. The germline V gene has CDR1 MRHNA and CDR2 SNTAGT. The CDR3 reads CASSDPDGGGYTF. CDR3 nucleotides: TGTGCCAGCAGTGACCCCGATGGGGGTGGCTACACCTTC.

This clone was recorded only once. The genes are TRBV28 and TRBJ1-2; 8 bases match TRBD1. The V gene's germline CDR1 is MDHEN and CDR2 SYDVKM. Trimming cost V 5 bases and J 5 bases; bases outside gene matches: 7. This CDR3 is 14 amino acids long. The CDR3, as DNA: TGTGCCAGCAGTACAGGGGGAGGAGGGTATGGCTACACCTTC. This codes for CASSTGGGGYGYTF.

V is TRBV28 and J is TRBJ2-7; D is perhaps TRBD2 (6 bases). The CDR3 is 16 amino acids. V was cut by 3 bases and J by 2 bases, with 17 bases left in between. Germline CDR1 reads MDHEN; CDR2 reads SYDVKM. The CDR3 DNA reads TGTGCCAGCAGTTTTACCGGCGGGGCCACGACCTACGAGCAGTACTTC. Protein: CASSFTGGATTYEQYF.

This clone was detected once. V and J are TRBV2 and TRBJ2-7; 9 bases match TRBD2. Germline V gives CDR1 SNHLY, CDR2 FYNNEI. Trimming removed 6 bases from V and 6 bases from J; junction bases left unmatched: 6. This CDR3 is 13 amino acids long. The CDR3 reads CASRLAGGSEQYF. The DNA for the CDR3 is TGTGCCAGCAGGCTCGCGGGAGGGTCCGAGCAGTACTTC.

The rearrangement links TRBV27 to TRBJ1-2, with TRBD1 identical over 9 bases. CDR1 and CDR2 from the germline V gene are MNHEY and SMNVEV (reference sequence). The trim removed 4 bases at V and 5 bases at J, leaving 8 bases unmatched. The CDR3 loop spans 15 amino acids. The CDR3 DNA reads as TGTGCCAGCAGTTCCTATGGGGGACAGGGATATGGCTACACCTTC. It is translated as CASSSYGGQGYGYTF.

This clone was found many times. This rearrangement joins TRBV12-5 to TRBJ1-2; D is uncertain. Germline V lookup: CDR1 LGHNT, CDR2 FRNRAP. V was shortened by 4 bases and J by 4 bases, with 13 bases between the two germline ends. CDR3 length equals 14 residues. This CDR3 reads CASGSDGRSYGYTF. In DNA form, the CDR3 reads TGTGCTAGTGGTTCCGACGGCAGGAGCTATGGCTACACCTTC.

This sequence joins TRBV12-5 and TRBJ2-2; no definite D call. The CDR3 loop spans 12 amino acids. Deletions cut 4 bases from V and 6 bases from J, with 6 bases between. The germline V gene encodes CDR1 LGHNT and CDR2 FRNRAP. CDR3 amino acids: CASGSRAGELFF. CDR3 bases: TGTGCTAGTGGTTCCAGAGCCGGGGAGCTGTTTTTT. The entire variable domain, with the rest obtained from reference TRBV12-5 and TRBJ2-2, is as follows: DARVTQTPRHKVTEMGQEVTMRCQPILGHNTVFWYRQTMMQGLELLAYFRNRAPLDDSGMPKDRFSAEMPDATLATLKIQPSEPRDSAVYFCASGSRAGELFFGEGSRLTVL.

The chain carries TRBV6-6 and TRBJ1-1; no definite D call. Germline CDR1 reads MNHNY; CDR2 reads SVGAGI (reference sequence). The CDR3 extends over 12 amino acids. Trimming pared 5 bases from V and 6 bases from J, leaving 10 bases between. As DNA, the CDR3 is TGTGCCAGCAGTCCGGGCGGGTCTGAAGCTTTCTTT. Its protein is CASSPGGSEAFF.

The chain couples TRBV14 to TRBJ1-2, with a possible D match to TRBD1 (5 bases). CDR3 length: 12 residues. Germline-derived CDR1 and CDR2 are SGHDN and FVKESK. Trimming took off 3 bases at V and 5 bases at J, with 7 bases between the two ends. The chain's CDR3 is CASSHEGYGYTF. The CDR3 DNA sequence: TGTGCCAGCAGCCACGAGGGGTATGGCTACACCTTC.

J is TRBJ1-3 and V is TRBV5-1; a weak D match, TRBD1 (5 bases). The V gene's germline CDR1 is SGHRS and CDR2 YFSETQ. V lost 0 bases to trimming and J lost 4 bases, with 11 bases between them. The CDR3 length is 15 residues. CDR3 loop: CASSLDAGLGNTIYF. The CDR3 DNA reads as TGCGCCAGCAGCTTGGATGCAGGGTTAGGAAACACCATATATTTT.

The rearrangement links TRBV10-3 to TRBJ2-1; D is perhaps TRBD2 (6 bases). Germline assignment: CDR1 ENHRY and CDR2 SYGVKD. The CDR3 has 13 amino acids. This CDR3 is CATGGATYNEQFF. In DNA form, the CDR3 reads TGTGCGACCGGCGGGGCCACCTACAATGAGCAGTTCTTC.